This TCR beta chain was identified in a study of CD8+ T cells in alopecia areata. The V and J ends lost 5 bases and 1 base, in that order; junction bases with no gene match: 10. The CDR3 contains 17 residues. In germline, CDR1 is LNHNV, CDR2 YYDKDF (reference sequence). cDNA prepared by RNA extraction and subsequent reverse transcription served as the template for sequencing. Clones were read by immunoSEQ multiplex PCR, and TCRdb kept only the in-frame ones, dropping some. The sample holds approximately 57,000 clones, around 96% seen once. The sequencing here drew on CD8+ T cells sorted from blood, taken at week 0. The receptor was isolated from a human donor with alopecia areata. The chain uses TRBV15 and TRBJ2-1; 8 nucleotides line up with TRBD2. The CDR3 bases are TGTGCCACCAGCCGGGGGGGGGCCCTCTCGTCCTACAATGAGCAGTTCTTC. The encoded protein is CATSRGGALSSYNEQFF.